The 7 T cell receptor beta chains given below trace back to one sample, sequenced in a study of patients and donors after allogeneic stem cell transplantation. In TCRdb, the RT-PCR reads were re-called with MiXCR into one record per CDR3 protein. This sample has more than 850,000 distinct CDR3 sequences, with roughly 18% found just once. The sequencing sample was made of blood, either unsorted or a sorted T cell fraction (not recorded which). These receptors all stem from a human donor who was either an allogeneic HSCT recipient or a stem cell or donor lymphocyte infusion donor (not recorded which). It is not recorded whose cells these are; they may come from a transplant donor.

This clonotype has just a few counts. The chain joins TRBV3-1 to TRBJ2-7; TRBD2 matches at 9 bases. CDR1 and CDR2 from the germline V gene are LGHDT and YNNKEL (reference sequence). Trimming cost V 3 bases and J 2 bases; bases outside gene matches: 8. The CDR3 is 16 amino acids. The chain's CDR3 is CASSHMRLAEPYEQYF. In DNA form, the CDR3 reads TGTGCCAGCAGCCATATGAGACTAGCGGAACCCTACGAGCAGTACTTC.

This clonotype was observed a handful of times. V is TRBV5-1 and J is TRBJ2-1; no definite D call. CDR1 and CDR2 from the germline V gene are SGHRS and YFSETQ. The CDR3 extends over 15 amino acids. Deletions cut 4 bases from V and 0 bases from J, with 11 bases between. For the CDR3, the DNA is TGCGCCAGCAGCCAGAGCCAGGTCTCCTACAATGAGCAGTTCTTC. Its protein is CASSQSQVSYNEQFF.

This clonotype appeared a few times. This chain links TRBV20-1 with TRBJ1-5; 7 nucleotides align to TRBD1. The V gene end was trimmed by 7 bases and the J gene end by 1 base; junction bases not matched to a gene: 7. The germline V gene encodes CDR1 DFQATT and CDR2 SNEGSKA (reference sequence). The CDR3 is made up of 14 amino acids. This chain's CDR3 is CSVRGRRSNQPQHF. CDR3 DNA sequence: TGCAGTGTCAGGGGGAGACGAAGCAATCAGCCCCAGCATTTT.

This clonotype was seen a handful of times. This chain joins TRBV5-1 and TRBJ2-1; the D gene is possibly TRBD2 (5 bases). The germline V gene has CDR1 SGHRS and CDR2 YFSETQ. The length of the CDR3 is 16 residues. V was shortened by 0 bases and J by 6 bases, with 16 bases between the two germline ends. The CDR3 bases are TGCGCCAGCAGCTTGGGGGTTTCGGGGTACATCAATGAGCAGTTCTTC. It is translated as CASSLGVSGYINEQFF.

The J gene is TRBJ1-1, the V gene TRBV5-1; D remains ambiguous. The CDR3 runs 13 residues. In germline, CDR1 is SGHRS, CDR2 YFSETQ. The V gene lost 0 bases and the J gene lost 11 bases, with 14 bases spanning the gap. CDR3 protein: CASSLAGRSGAFF. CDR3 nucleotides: TGCGCCAGCAGCTTGGCCGGCAGGTCGGGGGCTTTCTTT.

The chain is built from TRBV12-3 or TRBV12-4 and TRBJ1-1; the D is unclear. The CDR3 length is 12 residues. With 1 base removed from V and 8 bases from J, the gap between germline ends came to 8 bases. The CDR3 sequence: CASSLVTREAFF. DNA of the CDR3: TGTGCCAGCAGTTTAGTGACACGAGAAGCTTTCTTT.

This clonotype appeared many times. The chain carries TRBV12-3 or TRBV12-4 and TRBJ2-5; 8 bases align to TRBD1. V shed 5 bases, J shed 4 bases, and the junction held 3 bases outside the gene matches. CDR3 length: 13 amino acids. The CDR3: CASSLTGGETQYF. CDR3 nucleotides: TGTGCCAGCAGTCTAACAGGGGGAGAGACCCAGTACTTC.